This entry is about one T cell receptor beta chain. Its antigen is undetermined. TCRdb independently ran MiXCR on the reads; one entry per CDR3 protein. The sample carries about 530,000 distinct CDR3 sequences, more than 20% recorded once. These data belong to a study of T cell repertoires in cytomegalovirus infection. Study as a whole: Both CMV infection and a matching HLA type were indicated by public TCR beta signatures.

This CDR3 region has 11 residues. The V end lost 3 bases, the J end lost 11 bases, and 10 bases lay between the germline ends. Study-level points and caveats: It was HLA-C-restricted CMV-specific TCR beta clonotypes that dominated the response ex vivo. Cumulative public TCR beta family frequency identified carriers of CMV plus the relevant HLA.

Sequencing input: PBMCs. The origin of this receptor is a human donor in good health (CMV status not recorded). Some clones in this sample may be carry-over from other donors' samples. The chain joins TRBV12-3 or TRBV12-4 to TRBJ1-1; D not resolved. The CDR3 here is CASSFSGRAFF. As DNA, the CDR3 is TGTGCCAGCAGTTTTAGTGGGCGGGCTTTCTTT.